These 19 T cell receptor beta chains share one sample of origin, sequenced in a study of T cell repertoires in cytomegalovirus infection. TCRdb recomputed calls from the reads with MiXCR, one row per CDR3 protein. The sample has 250,000 to 300,000 distinct CDR3 sequences; roughly 23% are singletons. Sequenced: PBMCs. The receptors derive from a human donor in good health (CMV status not recorded). Some clones in this sample may be carry-over from other donors' samples.

The V call is TRBV6-1, the J call TRBJ2-7; maybe TRBD1 (5 bases). The V and J ends lost 0 bases and 7 bases respectively, with 16 bases between them. Per germline, CDR1 MNHNS and CDR2 SASEGT. This CDR3 comprises 15 residues. The DNA for the CDR3 is TGTGCCAGCAGTGAAGCCCTTTCGTGGGCAGGGGAGCAGTACTTC. Translated, it gives CASSEALSWAGEQYF.

The rearrangement joins TRBV28 to TRBJ2-3, with 9 bases fitting TRBD1. Germline-derived CDR1 and CDR2 are MDHEN and SYDVKM. The CDR3 is made up of 15 amino acids. J was trimmed by 4 bases and V by 1 base; bases with no gene match: 3. The CDR3 region is CASSLSGQGADTQYF. In nucleotides, the CDR3 is TGTGCCAGCAGTTTATCGGGACAGGGCGCAGATACGCAGTATTTT.

V gene TRBV10-2 combines with J gene TRBJ1-2; maybe TRBD1 (5 bases). The CDR3 length is 13 residues. The germline V gene encodes CDR1 WSHSY and CDR2 SAAADI. V was cut by 8 bases and J by 2 bases, with 12 bases left in between. The CDR3 reads CASGAGENYGYTF. CDR3 DNA: TGCGCCAGCGGGGCAGGAGAAAACTATGGCTACACCTTC.

This clonotype showed up just a few times. V and J are TRBV20-1 and TRBJ2-3; D could derive from TRBD1 or TRBD2 (6 bases each). The V end lost 4 bases, the J end lost 14 bases, and 16 bases lay between the germline ends. The CDR3 covers 11 residues. Germline V lookup: CDR1 DFQATT, CDR2 SNEGSKA (reference sequence). The CDR3 region is CSAIQGLLRYF. The CDR3 DNA sequence: TGCAGTGCTATACAGGGACTCCTCCGGTATTTT.

The chain uses TRBV14 and TRBJ1-1; D may be TRBD1 (5 bases). Deletions cut 0 bases from V and 3 bases from J, with 5 bases between. The CDR3 totals 13 residues. Germline CDR1 and CDR2: SGHDN and FVKESK. CDR3 region: CASSQEGHTEAFF. In nucleotides, the CDR3 is TGTGCCAGCAGCCAAGAGGGGCACACTGAAGCTTTCTTT. Combining the CDR3 with reference TRBV14 and TRBJ1-1 gives the whole variable domain EAGVTQFPSHSVIEKGQTVTLRCDPISGHDNLYWYRRVMGKEIKFLLHFVKESKQDESGMPNNRFLAERTGGTYSTLKVQPAELEDSGVYFCASSQEGHTEAFFGQGTRLTVV.

This clonotype was seen many times. The chain carries TRBV11-2 and TRBJ1-1; possible D gene TRBD1, 5 bases. CDR3 size: 14 residues. Germline CDR1 reads SGHAT; CDR2 reads FQNNGV. V was trimmed by 5 bases and J by 1 base, leaving 11 bases between them. CDR3 in DNA: TGTGCCAGCAGCCAAGGGGCAGCGAACACTGAAGCTTTCTTT. This sequence encodes CASSQGAANTEAFF.

V usage is TRBV5-1 and J usage is TRBJ2-2; D gene ambiguous. CDR3 length: 14 residues. Trimming removed 1 base at V and 7 bases at J, with 11 bases between. Per the germline V gene, CDR1 is SGHRS and CDR2 is YFSETQ. Here the CDR3 DNA reads TGCGCCAGCAGCTTGCGGCCGCCCGACGGGGAGCTGTTTTTT. Its translation: CASSLRPPDGELFF.

The rearrangement joins TRBV29-1 to TRBJ2-3; 11 bases map to TRBD2. The CDR3 has 14 residues. V lost 6 bases to trimming and J lost 5 bases; unmatched junction nucleotides: 7. Germline V gives CDR1 SQVTM, CDR2 ANQGSEA. CDR3 in DNA: TGCAGCGTCCTTAGCGGGAGGGCCAAAGATACGCAGTATTTT. This codes for CSVLSGRAKDTQYF.

This clonotype was seen a few times. This chain joins TRBV12-3 or TRBV12-4 and TRBJ1-1, with a tentative D call TRBD1 (5 bases). This CDR3 is built from 15 residues. The germline V and J ends were trimmed by 3 bases and 2 bases, with 13 bases remaining between them. CDR3 sequence reads: CASSLNAGENTEAFF. In DNA, the CDR3 is TGTGCCAGCAGTTTGAACGCGGGGGAAAACACTGAAGCTTTCTTT.

In its sample, this clonotype was seen many times. This chain joins TRBV7-2 and TRBJ1-1; no clear D gene. This CDR3 spans 15 amino acids. Germline values: CDR1 SGHTA, CDR2 FQGNSA. The V end lost 5 bases, the J end lost 1 base, and 14 bases lay between the germline ends. This CDR3 is CASSRGWPPNTEAFF. The DNA for the CDR3 is TGTGCCAGCAGCCGCGGGTGGCCCCCGAACACTGAAGCTTTCTTT.

This rearrangement joins TRBV5-6 to TRBJ2-2, with D possibly matching TRBD2 (6 bases). The CDR3 extends over 16 amino acids. Germline assignment: CDR1 SGHDT and CDR2 YYEEEE. The V end lost 3 bases, the J end lost 3 bases, and 15 bases lay between the germline ends. The CDR3, as DNA: TGTGCCAGCAGCTACCCCCCCGGGAGAGACACCGGGGAGCTGTTTTTT. As protein: CASSYPPGRDTGELFF.

In regard to this clonotype: Mismatch with germline at one junction end may stem from a read error. This chain uses TRBV20-1 with TRBJ2-1; D gene uncertain. The CDR3 has 12 residues. Germline CDR1 DFQATT, CDR2 SNEGSKA (reference sequence). CDR3 in amino acids: CSAYPHPPEQLF. As DNA, the CDR3 is TGCAGTGCCTACCCCCACCCCCCTGAGCAGTTGTTC.

The chain is built from TRBV7-9 and TRBJ1-3; the D is unclear. Germline loops: CDR1 SEHNR, CDR2 FQNEAQ (reference sequence). V lost 5 bases to trimming and J lost 3 bases, with 11 bases between them. The CDR3 covers 14 residues. Written as DNA, the CDR3 is TGTGCCAGCAGCCTAACGGGAGATGGAAACACCATATATTTT. It specifies CASSLTGDGNTIYF.

J is TRBJ2-2 and V is TRBV7-2; D ambiguous. The CDR3 has 13 residues. V was trimmed by 7 bases and J by 1 base, leaving 7 bases between them. From germline, CDR1 is SGHTA and CDR2 FQGNSA. Here the CDR3 reads CASTPRNTGELFF. CDR3 nucleotide sequence: TGTGCCAGCACCCCTCGGAACACCGGGGAGCTGTTTTTT.

The chain joins TRBV20-1 to TRBJ2-1; the match to TRBD2 covers 10 bases. V shed 1 base, J shed 6 bases, and the junction held 6 bases outside the gene matches. This CDR3 contains 15 residues. CDR1 is DFQATT, CDR2 SNEGSKA, per germline (reference sequence). CDR3 nucleotide sequence: TGCAGTGCTAGAGTACTAGCGGGACTCGGCAATGAGCAGTTCTTC. Its protein product is CSARVLAGLGNEQFF.

The chain couples TRBV15 to TRBJ1-4; D remains unclear. The CDR3 is 16 amino acids. Trimming left V 0 bases short and J 8 bases short, with 16 bases between. Looked up from germline, CDR1 is LNHNV and CDR2 is YYDKDF (reference sequence). CDR3: CATSREVGQRGEKLFF. CDR3 in DNA: TGTGCCACCAGCAGAGAAGTCGGGCAGCGCGGGGAAAAACTGTTTTTT.

This clonotype appeared many times. This chain connects TRBV5-6 to TRBJ2-6; TRBD1 agrees at 8 bases. The CDR3 runs to 18 residues. V lost 4 bases, J lost 0 bases, and 9 bases stayed unmatched. Germline V lookup: CDR1 SGHDT, CDR2 YYEEEE. CDR3 loop: CASSAWDRPFSGANVLTF. In DNA form, the CDR3 reads TGTGCCAGCAGCGCATGGGACAGGCCCTTCTCTGGGGCCAACGTCCTGACTTTC.

This clonotype was counted only a few times. This chain joins TRBV28 and TRBJ2-3, with D possibly matching TRBD1 (6 bases). The CDR3 is 14 residues long. Germline V gives CDR1 MDHEN, CDR2 SYDVKM. Trimming removed 5 bases from V and 1 base from J, with 10 bases in between. CDR3: CASSQGHRTDTQYF. The CDR3 nucleotides read TGTGCCAGCAGTCAGGGACATCGCACAGATACGCAGTATTTT.

J is TRBJ2-1 and V is TRBV11-3, with D unclear. Germline loops: CDR1 SGHNT, CDR2 YENEEA. The CDR3 consists of 12 residues. With 5 bases removed from V and 8 bases from J, the gap between germline ends came to 10 bases. CDR3 DNA: TGTGCCAGCAGCCAGAATTCCGATGAGCAGTTCTTC. This sequence encodes CASSQNSDEQFF.